This is a list of T cell receptor beta chains from one sample in a study of T cells in localized non-small cell lung cancer. Produced via immunoSEQ multiplex PCR; TCRdb's table is partial and in-frame only. The sample includes some 10,000 clones, over 70% seen only once; the top ten take around 31%. Sequencing used peripheral blood, obtained before any cancer treatment. The receptor source for this set is a male donor older than 55 with stage I lung adenocarcinoma. The CDR3 runs from the conserved cysteine through the conserved F or W. The D gene is left open where the match is weak. Clone size is shown for a subset of rows, as once, few, many or a class of expanded clone.

v_call,clone_size,j_call,d_call,cdr3_nt,cdr3_aa
TRBV7-6,-,TRBJ1-1,-,TGTGCCAGCAGCTTAGCGGGGGAGAACACTGAAGCTTTCTTT,CASSLAGENTEAFF
TRBV7-2,-,TRBJ1-1,TRBD1,TGTGCCAGCAGCTTGGAGGGGACAGGGTACGACACTGAAGCTTTCTTT,CASSLEGTGYDTEAFF
TRBV7-2,-,TRBJ2-3,-,TGTGCCAGCAGGTCGCGTGGCACAGATACGCAGTATTTT,CASRSRGTDTQYF
TRBV7-3,-,TRBJ2-7,-,TGTGCCAGCAGCTTAGATTTGGCCCGCGAGCAGTACTTC,CASSLDLAREQYF
TRBV5-4,-,TRBJ1-2,-,TGTGCCAGCAGCTTGAGAAACTATGGCTACACCTTC,CASSLRNYGYTF
TRBV27,-,TRBJ1-1,TRBD1,TGTGCCAGCAGCTCTCACTCAACCGGACAGGGGTTTCACCCTGAAGCTTTCTTT,CASSSHSTGQGFHPEAFF
TRBV27,-,TRBJ1-1,-,TGTGCCAGCCGGCGGGGGAACACTGAAGCTTTCTTT,CASRRGNTEAFF
TRBV5-4,-,TRBJ1-6,TRBD1,TGTGCCAGCAGCTTGGCGGGACAGGGGAGAGGTAATTCACCCCTCCACTTT,CASSLAGQGRGNSPLHF
TRBV7-9,medium-sized,TRBJ1-2,-,TGTGCCAGCAGCGGACGATCGGAGGCTAGGGGCTACACCTTC,CASSGRSEARGYTF
TRBV7-6,-,TRBJ2-7,-,TGTGCCAGCAGCGGCAGAACCTACGAGCAGTACTTC,CASSGRTYEQYF
TRBV2,-,TRBJ1-3,TRBD1,TGTGCCAGCACCCGCGACAGGGCTGGAAACACCATATATTTT,CASTRDRAGNTIYF
TRBV2,-,TRBJ2-3,-,TGTGCCAGCAGCCCCGGCCATGACACAGATACGCAGTATTTT,CASSPGHDTDTQYF
TRBV18,-,TRBJ1-5,-,TGTGCCAGCTCTCACGCCGGCGGGGACAATCAGCCCCAGCATTTT,CASSHAGGDNQPQHF
TRBV29-1,once,TRBJ1-4,TRBD1,TGCAGCGTCGCAGCTCGCGGACAGGGCGCGGAAAAACTGTTTTTT,CSVAARGQGAEKLFF
TRBV28,once,TRBJ2-7,TRBD1,TGTGCCAGCAGGACAGGGGGCACATCCTACGAGCAGTACTTC,CASRTGGTSYEQYF
TRBV7-9,-,TRBJ2-5,TRBD1,TGTGCCAGCAGCGCCGGACAGGGGGCCTCTCAAGAGACCCAGTACTTC,CASSAGQGASQETQYF
TRBV2,few,TRBJ1-3,-,TGTGCCAGCACAGGGAACTCTGGAAACACCATATATTTT,CASTGNSGNTIYF
TRBV7-3,-,TRBJ2-6,TRBD2,TGTGCCAGCAGCCCGGGGGGAGCTGGGGCCAACGTCCTGACTTTC,CASSPGGAGANVLTF
TRBV6-1,-,TRBJ1-6,TRBD1,TGTGCCAGCACCAGACAGGGTCAAATGTCACCCCTCCACTTT,CASTRQGQMSPLHF
TRBV5-1,once,TRBJ2-3,TRBD2,TGCGCCAGCAGCACGGGTCTAGCGGGGGACACAGATACGCAGTATTTT,CASSTGLAGDTDTQYF